The clone carrying this T cell receptor (beta chain) was observed a few times. Its cognate antigen is unknown. The source of the sample is a study of beta chain features in type 1 diabetes. TCRB transcripts that were expressed got sequenced, as all of the isolated RNA had been reverse transcribed. Regulatory, naive and central memory T cell samples averaged approximately 3.4 million reads. Sequenced by immunoSEQ multiplex PCR; TCRdb stores in-frame clones only, minus some. The data hold about 710,000 clones, with over 11% observed a single time. The study, taken as a whole, reports: TCRB CDR3s from Type 1 diabetes patients were moderately but significantly shorter in all four CD4+ subsets.

The receptor's source is a man between 18 and 35 years old with type 1 diabetes. The sequenced sample consisted of naive CD4+ T cells from blood.

The CDR3 bases are TGTGCCAGCAGTCTCCTAGGGGGAGAGACCCAGTACTTC. It is translated as CASSLLGGETQYF. The chain links TRBV7-2 to TRBJ2-5, with a possible D match to TRBD1 (6 bases). V was clipped by 6 bases and J by 4 bases, with 12 bases between them. In germline, CDR1 is SGHTA, CDR2 FQGNSA. This CDR3 contains 13 residues. The full variable domain, with the rest looked up from reference TRBV7-2 and TRBJ2-5, is GAGVSQSPSNKVTEKGKDVELRCDPISGHTALYWYRQSLGQGLEFLIYFQGNSAPDKSGLPSDRFSAERTGGSVSTLTIQRTQQEDSAVYLCASSLLGGETQYFGPGTRLLVL.